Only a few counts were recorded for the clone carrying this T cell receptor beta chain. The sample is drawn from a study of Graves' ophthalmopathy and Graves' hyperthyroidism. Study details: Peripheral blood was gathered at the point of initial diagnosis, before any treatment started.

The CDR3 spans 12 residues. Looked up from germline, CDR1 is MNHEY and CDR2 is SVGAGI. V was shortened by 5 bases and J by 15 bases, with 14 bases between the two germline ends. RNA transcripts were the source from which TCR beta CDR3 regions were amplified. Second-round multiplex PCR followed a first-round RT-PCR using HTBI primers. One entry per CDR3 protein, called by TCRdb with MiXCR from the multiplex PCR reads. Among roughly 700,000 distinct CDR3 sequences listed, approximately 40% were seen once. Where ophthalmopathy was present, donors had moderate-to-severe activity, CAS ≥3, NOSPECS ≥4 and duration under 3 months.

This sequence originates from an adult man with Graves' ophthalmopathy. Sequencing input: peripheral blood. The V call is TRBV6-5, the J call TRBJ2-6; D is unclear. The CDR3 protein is CASSEISLDLTF. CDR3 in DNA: TGTGCCAGCAGTGAAATCTCATTGGACCTGACTTTC.